Listed below are T cell receptor beta chains from one sample, sequenced in a study of OX40 agonist ivuxolimab in advanced cancers. TCRdb's copy holds only in-frame clones and misses some; the assay was immunoSEQ multiplex PCR. The sample shows tens of thousands of clones, about 90% of them seen only once. The sequencing here drew on CD4+ or CD8+ T cells sorted from blood, taken in a trial of the OX40 agonist ivuxolimab. Source of these receptors: an adult with an advanced solid tumor such as melanoma, head and neck, liver or kidney cancer. CDR3s include the opening cysteine and the closing phenylalanine or tryptophan. D genes are given only for firm matches. A row's size may be missing; if present it is once, few, many or a size class.

TRBD1 TRBJ2-5 - TRBV25-1 TGTGCCAGCACCGACAGGGGTCAAGAGACCCAGTACTTC CASTDRGQETQYF
TRBD1 TRBJ1-1 - TRBV5-1 TGCGCCAGCACTAATCCGGGACAGGGGAGTGAAGCTTTCTTT CASTNPGQGSEAFF
TRBD1 TRBJ2-1 - TRBV19 TGTGCCAGTAGTAGAGGTACAGGGGTTTATGAGCAGTTCTTC CASSRGTGVYEQFF
- TRBJ2-6 - TRBV18 TGTGCCAGCTCACCACCGTTGGGCTCTGGGGCCAACGTCCTGACTTTC CASSPPLGSGANVLTF
- TRBJ2-3 - TRBV19 TGTGCCAGTTCCCGGACTGTCACAGATACGCAGTATTTT CASSRTVTDTQYF
- TRBJ1-5 once TRBV7-6 TGTGCCAGCAGCTTAGGTGGGGGAGGAAGCAATCAGCCCCAGCATTTT CASSLGGGGSNQPQHF
- TRBJ1-5 few TRBV5-1 TGCGCCAGCAGCTTGGGCACAGGCCGCAATCAGCCCCAGCATTTT CASSLGTGRNQPQHF
- TRBJ2-6 once TRBV5-1 TGCGCCAGCAGCTTTGCAGGGGCCTCTGGGGCCAACGTCCTGACTTTC CASSFAGASGANVLTF
- TRBJ1-5 - TRBV5-8 TGTGCCAGCAGCTTTTCTGAACGGGCCCAGCATTTT CASSFSERAQHF
- TRBJ1-1 - TRBV11-2 TGTGCCAGCAGCTTAGATGGAGGGTTAGGCACTGAAGCTTTCTTT CASSLDGGLGTEAFF
- TRBJ1-5 few TRBV2 TGTGCCAGCAGTCAGACCGGACGCAATCAGCCCCAGCATTTT CASSQTGRNQPQHF